The rows below give T cell receptor beta chains drawn from one sample of a study of T-cell reconstitution after alpha-beta-depleted transplantation in children. TCRdb recomputed calls from the PCR reads with MiXCR, one row per CDR3 protein. The table has some 840,000 distinct CDR3 sequences, around 17% seen once. The sample was PBMCs, mostly from graft donor cells, taken 360 days after TCRalphabeta/CD19-depleted stem cell transplant. The origin of the receptors is a male patient between 5 and 17 years old who had a stem cell transplant for acute lymphoblastic leukemia, so the T cells may come from the graft donor. CDR3s leave out the opening cysteine and the closing phenylalanine or tryptophan.

J | V | CDR3
TRBJ1-2 | TRBV30 | AWSVRGDYGYT
TRBJ2-7 | TRBV10-3 | AISEIDRGRNEQY
TRBJ2-1 | TRBV5-1 | ASSLVGGRAFNEQF
TRBJ2-1 | TRBV7-9 | ASSLAIGVGEQF
TRBJ2-6 | TRBV20-1 | SARQGASGANVLT
TRBJ2-1 | TRBV5-1 | ASSWRTSENNEQF
TRBJ2-7 | TRBV19 | ASSMTGTTYEQY
TRBJ2-3 | TRBV7-2 | ASSPGPYTDTQY
TRBJ1-5 | TRBV20-1 | SGLGDSNQPQH
TRBJ1-2 | TRBV24-1 | ATSDTGTYGYT
TRBJ2-7 | TRBV27 | ASGLFYEQY
TRBJ2-1 | TRBV5-1 | ASSLDPDSGRAENEQF
TRBJ2-5 | TRBV18 | ASSPPQGFQETQY
TRBJ2-7 | TRBV15 | ATSRGAGLTRYYEQY
TRBJ2-1 | TRBV29-1 | SVEYGNLYSYNEQF
TRBJ2-5 | TRBV5-1 | ASSSGQKETQY
TRBJ2-7 | TRBV20-1 | SASKGAYEQY
TRBJ2-7 | TRBV5-5 | ASSWRHEQY
TRBJ1-2 | TRBV5-5 | ASSPTSTMGYT
TRBJ2-2 | TRBV24-1 | ATSDFPNTGELF
TRBJ1-1 | TRBV4-1 | ASSQIRGEEAF
TRBJ2-1 | TRBV11-2 | ASSFWTSGGDNEQF
TRBJ2-7 | TRBV20-1 | SAGTGIYEQY
TRBJ2-7 | TRBV7-2 | ASSLKYASYEQY
TRBJ2-1 | TRBV7-9 | ASSSTGRNEQF
TRBJ2-1 | TRBV6-1 | ASSRDRGIDEQF
TRBJ2-7 | TRBV7-8 | ASSLEGLAISYEQY
TRBJ2-1 | TRBV9 | ASSVADHPTNEQF
TRBJ2-5 | TRBV12-3/TRBV12-4 | ASSASVETQY
TRBJ2-5 | TRBV5-1 | ASSLGTLAGQETQY
TRBJ1-5 | TRBV5-1 | ASSYCQGAGRNQPQH
TRBJ2-5 | TRBV7-8 | ASSRLAGTFRETQY
TRBJ2-1 | TRBV6-5 | ASSRGWGANYNEQF
TRBJ2-1 | TRBV29-1 | SFDPVAAYNEQF
TRBJ1-3 | TRBV29-1 | SVTGFSGNTIY
TRBJ2-3 | TRBV4-1 | ASSRGGESGDTQY
TRBJ1-1 | TRBV11-2 | ASGGPNTEAF
TRBJ2-3 | TRBV2 | ASMSDWVTH
TRBJ2-6 | TRBV6-1 | ASSAGTGSSGANVLT
TRBJ1-2 | TRBV6-2/TRBV6-3 | ASSPLGHTNYGYT
TRBJ2-7 | TRBV7-2 | ASSFSGLAGGKANRLREQY
TRBJ2-1 | TRBV6-2/TRBV6-3 | ASRGTGRSYNEQF
TRBJ2-7 | TRBV10-3 | AISPLADLTYEQY
TRBJ2-7 | TRBV12-3/TRBV12-4 | ASSSRGLGRY
TRBJ2-1 | TRBV7-9 | ASLVALGVNEQF